Listed below are T cell receptor beta chains from one sample, sequenced in a study of a mutant IDH1 vaccine in newly diagnosed glioma. Their antigen targets remain unknown. TCRdb keeps only in-frame clones here, not all; method: immunoSEQ multiplex PCR. In the table there are 35,000 to 45,000 clones, roughly 83% of which are singletons. This specimen was PBMCs, taken from a glioma patient whose treatment included an IDH1 peptide vaccine. The receptors derive from a woman aged 50 to 60 with glioma. CDR3s include the opening cysteine and the closing phenylalanine or tryptophan. The D gene is left open where the match is weak.

D gene,V gene,J gene,CDR3 DNA,CDR3 protein
TRBD2,TRBV29-1,TRBJ2-3,TGCAGCGCTGAAGGTAGCGGGGGTACAGATACGCAGTATTTT,CSAEGSGGTDTQYF
.,TRBV9,TRBJ2-2,TGTGCCAGCAGCGTAGGCGGGGCGCGGAGCACCGGGGAGCTGTTTTTT,CASSVGGARSTGELFF
.,TRBV4-1,TRBJ2-1,TGCGCCAGCAGCCAAGGAACCGGGACTGCACACGGCGAGCAGTTCTTC,CASSQGTGTAHGEQFF
.,TRBV7-2,TRBJ2-5,TGTGCCAGCACCTCGACCCAAGAGACCCAGTACTTC,CASTSTQETQYF
.,TRBV6-4,TRBJ1-6,TGTGCCAGCAGTGAGGGAGGACGGTCAAATTCACCCCTCCACTTT,CASSEGGRSNSPLHF
TRBD1,TRBV27,TRBJ1-1,TGTGCCAGCAGTTGGGGACAGGGGTCGAACACTGAAGCTTTCTTT,CASSWGQGSNTEAFF
.,TRBV10-3,TRBJ1-2,TGTGCCATCAGCCCCGACAGGAGTTATGGCTACACCTTC,CAISPDRSYGYTF
.,TRBV9,TRBJ2-5,TGTGCCAGCAGCGCCGAGGTCCAAGAGACCCAGTACTTC,CASSAEVQETQYF
.,TRBV28,TRBJ2-2,TGTGCCAGCGGGACGGGGCTGAACACCGGGGAGCTGTTTTTT,CASGTGLNTGELFF
TRBD2,TRBV5-1,TRBJ2-7,TGCGCCAGCAGCTTGGCCCAGGCTAGCGGGGACTACGAGCAGTACTTC,CASSLAQASGDYEQYF